Listed here are 19 T cell receptor beta chains from one sample, sequenced in a study of monozygotic twins with inflammatory bowel disease. No DNA is given; TCRdb re-called the 5' RACE reads and lists each CDR3 protein once. The listing records about 450,000 distinct CDR3 sequences. The sample consisted of blood. The receptors derive from a human donor with ulcerative colitis or Crohn's disease, or a healthy co-twin of an affected twin (not recorded which).

The rearrangement joins TRBV12-3 or TRBV12-4 to TRBJ1-1. The CDR3 runs 12 residues. The CDR3 region is CASSLQVTEAFF.

The rearrangement joins TRBV27 to TRBJ2-4; the TRBD2 assignment by TCRdb is unverifiable without DNA. This CDR3 is built from 15 residues. Per germline, CDR1 MNHEY and CDR2 SMNVEV (reference sequence). The CDR3 protein is CASKRVSTAKNIQYF.

This rearrangement joins TRBV4-2 to TRBJ2-1; TCRdb proposes TRBD2, but this gene call is untestable without DNA. Germline CDR1 reads LGHNA; CDR2 reads YNFKEQ. The CDR3 length is 17 residues. Here the CDR3 reads CASSQALGAGGQNEQFF.

The chain joins TRBV5-1 to TRBJ2-1; TCRdb names TRBD1, which stays unverified in the absence of DNA. The V gene's germline CDR1 is SGHRS and CDR2 YFSETQ. CDR3 length equals 13 residues. CDR3: CASSPAGANEQFF.

The rearrangement uses TRBV19 and TRBJ1-4; TCRdb's D call of TRBD1 is untestable without DNA. The germline V gene encodes CDR1 LNHDA and CDR2 SQIVND (reference sequence). CDR3 length: 13 amino acids. CDR3 loop: CASRWGAEEKLFF.

The chain recombines TRBV10-3 with TRBJ2-5; as DNA is missing, the TRBD2 call by TCRdb cannot be tested. The germline gives CDR1 ENHRY, CDR2 SYGVKD. This CDR3 spans 12 amino acids. The CDR3 loop is CAISDGRETQYF.

The chain uses TRBV20-1 and TRBJ2-7; TCRdb reports TRBD2, a call that lacks DNA to check it against. The CDR3 runs 14 residues. Germline lookup yields CDR1 DFQATT and CDR2 SNEGSKA (reference sequence). CDR3 sequence reads: CSAEASGPPGEQYF.

Here the CDR3 reads CASSLLGFSGNTIYF. The chain uses TRBV5-1 and TRBJ1-3. CDR3 length equals 15 residues. Germline values: CDR1 SGHRS, CDR2 YFSETQ. Full variable domain (missing parts from reference TRBV5-1 and TRBJ1-3): KAGVTQTPRYLIKTRGQQVTLSCSPISGHRSVSWYQQTPGQGLQFLFEYFSETQRNKGNFPGRFSGRQFSNSRSEMNVSTLELGDSALYLCASSLLGFSGNTIYFGEGSWLTVV.

The chain employs TRBV6-1 and TRBJ1-5. CDR3 length: 14 residues. Germline values: CDR1 MNHNS, CDR2 SASEGT. The chain's CDR3 is CASSRERGNQPQHF.

This chain connects TRBV7-2 to TRBJ2-3; TCRdb outputs TRBD2, but without DNA this stays unchecked. The CDR3 loop spans 16 amino acids. Germline lookup yields CDR1 SGHTA and CDR2 FQGNSA. The CDR3 reads CASSPLAGVTGDTQYF. Complete variable domain (other parts from reference TRBV7-2 and TRBJ2-3): GAGVSQSPSNKVTEKGKDVELRCDPISGHTALYWYRQSLGQGLEFLIYFQGNSAPDKSGLPSDRFSAERTGGSVSTLTIQRTQQEDSAVYLCASSPLAGVTGDTQYFGPGTRLTVL.

This chain connects TRBV18 to TRBJ1-1; TCRdb names TRBD1, which stays unverified in the absence of DNA. Looked up from germline, CDR1 is KGHSH and CDR2 is LQKENI. This CDR3 spans 16 amino acids. CDR3 sequence: CASSLGGTGVNTEAFF.

The CDR3 region is CASSFLLGQRNTEAFF. The chain is built from TRBV12-3 or TRBV12-4 and TRBJ1-1; the TCRdb call, TRBD1, lacks DNA for checking. The CDR3 runs 16 residues.

The V call is TRBV5-5, the J call TRBJ2-3; no DNA is available, so the TRBD1 call from TCRdb remains unchecked. The CDR3 covers 17 residues. Germline V gives CDR1 SGHKS, CDR2 YYEKEE (reference sequence). CDR3 amino acids: CASSGPGTPESTDTQYF. Full variable domain (missing parts from reference TRBV5-5 and TRBJ2-3): DAGVTQSPTHLIKTRGQQVTLRCSPISGHKSVSWYQQVLGQGPQFIFQYYEKEERGRGNFPDRFSARQFPNYSSELNVNALLLGDSALYLCASSGPGTPESTDTQYFGPGTRLTVL.

The CDR3 sequence is CASSFTNQETQYF. The chain couples TRBV11-3 to TRBJ2-5. Germline CDR1 is SGHNT and CDR2 is YENEEA. The CDR3 covers 13 residues.

The V call is TRBV5-6, the J call TRBJ2-6; as DNA is missing, the TRBD1 call by TCRdb cannot be tested. Per germline, CDR1 SGHDT and CDR2 YYEEEE. The CDR3 totals 16 residues. CDR3 sequence reads: CASSLNQGISGNVLTF.

The V call is TRBV7-8, the J call TRBJ2-7; the D call from TCRdb, TRBD2, cannot be confirmed without DNA. The CDR3 is made up of 15 amino acids. CDR1 is SGHVS and CDR2 is FQNEAQ in the germline V gene. The CDR3 here is CASSPLGGSLYEQYF. Looking up the rest from reference TRBV7-8 and TRBJ2-7 gives the full variable domain: GAGVSQSPRYKVAKRGQDVALRCDPISGHVSLFWYQQALGQGPEFLTYFQNEAQLDKSGLPSDRFFAERPEGSVSTLKIQRTQQEDSAVYLCASSPLGGSLYEQYFGPGTRLTVT.

The chain uses TRBV29-1 and TRBJ1-2; TCRdb calls TRBD1, which cannot be checked without DNA. CDR1 and CDR2 (germline): SQVTM, ANQGSEA. The CDR3 sequence is 14 residues long. CDR3 amino acids: CSARTQGRTYGYTF.

The rearrangement joins TRBV12-3 or TRBV12-4 to TRBJ2-3; the TCRdb call, TRBD1, lacks DNA for checking. The length of the CDR3 is 16 residues. The CDR3 region is CASSQGALRSTDTQYF.

The chain combines TRBV24-1 with TRBJ2-1; without DNA, the TCRdb call of TRBD1 cannot be checked. CDR3 length equals 18 residues. Germline assignment: CDR1 KGHDR and CDR2 SFDVKD. CDR3 region: CATSDPPGQGRGGAEQFF.